This T cell receptor beta chain is drawn from a study of T cells after yellow fever vaccination. Germline-derived CDR1 and CDR2 are LGHDT and YNNKEL (reference sequence). V lost 1 base and J 7 bases, leaving 11 bases between the germline ends. This CDR3 is built from 14 residues. This clonotype was counted at least ten times. Its specificity is not known. Study results and limitations: There was a small share of clonotypes that showed up in both the CD4 and CD8 compartments.

TCRdb ran MiXCR on the 5' RACE reads and lists one entry per CDR3 protein. The sample has 95,000 to 150,000 distinct CDR3 sequences, roughly 6.7% seen once. The specimen was CD4+ T cells sorted from PBMCs, collected roughly 10 days after the first yellow fever vaccination. This sequence joins TRBV3-1 and TRBJ1-3; possibly TRBD1 for D (5 bases). The sequence came from a man between 18 and 35 years old who received the YFV17D yellow fever vaccine. CDR3: CASSQVPGRNTIYF. The CDR3 DNA follows: TGTGCCAGCAGCCAAGTACCAGGGAGGAACACCATATATTTT.